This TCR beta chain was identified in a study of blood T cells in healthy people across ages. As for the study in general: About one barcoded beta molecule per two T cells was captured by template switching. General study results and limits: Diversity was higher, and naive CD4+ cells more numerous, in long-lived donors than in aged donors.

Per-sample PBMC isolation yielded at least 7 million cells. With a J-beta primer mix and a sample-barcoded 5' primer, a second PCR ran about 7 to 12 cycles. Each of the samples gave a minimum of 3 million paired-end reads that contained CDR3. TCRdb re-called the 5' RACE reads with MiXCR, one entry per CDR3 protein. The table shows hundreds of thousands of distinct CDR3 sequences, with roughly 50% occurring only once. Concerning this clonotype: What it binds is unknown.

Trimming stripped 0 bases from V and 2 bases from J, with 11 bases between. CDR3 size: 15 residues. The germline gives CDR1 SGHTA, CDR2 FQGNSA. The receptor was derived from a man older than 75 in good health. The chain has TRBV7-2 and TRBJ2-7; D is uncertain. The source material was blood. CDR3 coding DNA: TGTGCCAGCAGCTTAGCCCCCGCGGTTACCTACGAGCAGTACTTC. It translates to CASSLAPAVTYEQYF.